These T cell receptor beta chains were read from a single sample in a study of T cell changes during pregnancy in multiple sclerosis. The protocol was immunoSEQ multiplex PCR, while the TCRdb copy is restricted to in-frame clones and leaves out a portion. The data contain about 110,000 clones, approximately 90% of them seen just once; the ten biggest clones take up less than 0.9%. Material: peripheral blood, obtained in the third trimester of pregnancy. Receptors originate from a female donor in good health, enrolled as a control in a pregnancy study. Both conserved end residues are trimmed from each CDR3. Each record gives: CDR3 protein, clone size, J gene, V gene. Clone size appears in some rows only: once, few, many, or a class for an expanded clone.

ASSASRRVNTEAF	.	TRBJ1-1	TRBV7-8
ASSQPDSRGYNEQF	.	TRBJ2-1	TRBV23-1
ASSLHGGTGELF	once	TRBJ2-2	TRBV7-3
ASSLARGGRIYGYT	.	TRBJ1-2	TRBV7-2
ASSLSADTNTGELF	.	TRBJ2-2	TRBV7-8
ASSISGGTEKLF	.	TRBJ1-4	TRBV19
SVGRDRGMNTEAF	.	TRBJ1-1	TRBV29-1
ASSIPDVAGAGSTDTQY	.	TRBJ2-3	TRBV11-2
ASSLGQGAHGYGYT	.	TRBJ1-2	TRBV5-1
ASTEDSNSGNTIY	once	TRBJ1-3	TRBV2
ASSVGLAGREQY	.	.	TRBV9
ASTRMRGTEAF	few	TRBJ1-1	TRBV19
ASSLTQHYYGYT	.	TRBJ1-2	TRBV28
ASRLRANQPQH	.	TRBJ1-5	TRBV6-5
ASSSPFGTGPDEQF	.	TRBJ2-1	TRBV7-3
ASSVRGSTEAF	.	TRBJ1-1	TRBV9
ASTLNRGDTQY	.	TRBJ2-3	TRBV7-8
ASSLGGAPPQGYT	.	TRBJ1-2	TRBV7-9
ASGDRVPYNEQF	.	TRBJ2-1	TRBV7-6
ASSLTGSRYYGYT	few	TRBJ1-2	TRBV13
ASSSLPGNTIY	.	TRBJ1-3	TRBV7-8
ASSDWGGDTEAF	.	TRBJ1-1	TRBV25-1
ASSLGTTNYEQY	.	TRBJ2-7	TRBV7-9
ASSLGNRQGSQPQH	.	TRBJ1-5	TRBV6-6
ASSFGWGGTEAF	few	TRBJ1-1	TRBV7-9
ASSLGLRRLTSYEQY	once	TRBJ2-7	TRBV11-3
ASSLAYRDNYGYT	.	TRBJ1-2	TRBV7-9
ASYRGGGANVLT	.	TRBJ2-6	TRBV30
ASILDSGSRQY	.	TRBJ2-5	TRBV6-1
ASSQGQGLRNEQF	.	TRBJ2-1	TRBV6-6
SVEVTDRGGTGELF	.	TRBJ2-2	TRBV29-1
ASSLDPGLSSYNSPLH	.	TRBJ1-6	TRBV11-2
ASSPSRGQNYGYT	.	TRBJ1-2	TRBV6-1
ASSLGLNLVDNSPLH	.	TRBJ1-6	TRBV7-2